This TCR beta chain was captured by sequencing in a study of blood T cell repertoires in COVID-19. V lost 4 bases, J lost 4 bases, and 10 bases lay in between. CDR1 and CDR2 from the germline V gene are SNHLY and FYNNEI. This CDR3 contains 13 residues. TCRdb keeps only in-frame clones here, not all; method: immunoSEQ multiplex PCR. Among about 460,000 clones listed, around 85% were seen once. The sample consisted of PBMCs or T cells enriched from blood (not recorded which). The TCR comes from a woman in her fifties or sixties who had recovered from COVID-19. V and J are TRBV2 and TRBJ1-2; no definite D call. Here the CDR3 DNA reads TGTGCCAGCAGTGGAGGAGAGACCTATGGCTACACCTTC. This gives the protein CASSGGETYGYTF.